This T cell receptor beta chain emerged from a study of blood T cell repertoires in COVID-19. Study in general: T cells, B-cell-depleted T cells, or PBMCs provided the cDNA or gDNA that served as material.

Which cohort a participant joined came from the clinical history participants gave. CDR1 is LGHDT and CDR2 is YNNKEL in the germline V gene (reference sequence). The CDR3 is made up of 14 amino acids. V shed 6 bases and J shed 1 base, with 12 bases lying between them. Source study methods: Amplified reference gene primers provided the basis for estimating nucleated cell counts. TCRdb keeps only in-frame clones here, not all; method: immunoSEQ multiplex PCR. The V and J calls and clone size were taken over from that table, and D and trimming were inferred from the DNA. The table has 180,000 or so clones, 75% to 90% seen once.

V and J are TRBV3-1 (or the pseudogene TRBV3-2) and TRBJ1-1, with a tentative D call TRBD1 (5 bases). The receptor's source is a woman aged 18-29 years who had recovered from COVID-19. Specimen: PBMCs or T cells enriched from blood (not recorded which). In DNA form, the CDR3 reads TGTGCCAGCAGTCGGGACTGGGCGAACACTGAAGCTTTCTTT. It encodes CASSRDWANTEAFF.